Listed here is a single TCR beta chain. The target antigen is unknown. This sample was included in a study of regulatory T cells in long-lasting Graves disease. After removal of 6 bases from V and 7 bases from J, the junction contained 12 bases not matched to a gene. The length of the CDR3 is 15 residues. Germline V gene lookup returns CDR1 MNHEY and CDR2 SMNVEV (reference sequence). The sample's time point: persistent/refractory GD, antithyroid drugs over 5 years with positive TRAb. RNA from PBMCs was the source of the TCR library. The authors drew patients from an endocrinology department in Xi'an, China. A volume of approximately 10 milliliters of peripheral blood was collected in EDTA tubes. General study points: Sampling was limited to peripheral blood rather than thyroid tissue.

For TCR beta, libraries came from iRepertoire HTBI primers and Arm-PCR of CDR3 regions. From the multiplex PCR reads, TCRdb called clonotypes with MiXCR, one entry per CDR3 protein. The data show approximately 690,000 distinct CDR3 sequences, approximately 31% seen once. This chain connects TRBV27 to TRBJ2-7; 10 bases align to TRBD2. The sequencing here drew on peripheral blood mononuclear cells (PBMCs), taken when the disease was refractory, from a patient treated with antithyroid drugs. This clonotype was obtained from a female donor with Graves disease. The CDR3 coding sequence is TGTGCCAGCAGCTTAATGGCTAGCGGGAGTGGGGAGCAGTACTTC. Its translation: CASSLMASGSGEQYF.